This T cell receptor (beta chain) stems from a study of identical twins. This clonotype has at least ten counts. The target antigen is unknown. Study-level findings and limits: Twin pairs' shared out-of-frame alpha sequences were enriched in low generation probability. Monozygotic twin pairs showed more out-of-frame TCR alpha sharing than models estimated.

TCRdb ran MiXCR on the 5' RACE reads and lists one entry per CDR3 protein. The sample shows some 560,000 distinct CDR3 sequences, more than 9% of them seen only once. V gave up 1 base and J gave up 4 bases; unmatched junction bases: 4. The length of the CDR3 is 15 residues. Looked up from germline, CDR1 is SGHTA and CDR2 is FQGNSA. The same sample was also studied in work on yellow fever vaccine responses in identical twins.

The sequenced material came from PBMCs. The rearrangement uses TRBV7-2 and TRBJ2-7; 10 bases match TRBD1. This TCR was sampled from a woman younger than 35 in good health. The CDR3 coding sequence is TGTGCCAGCAGCTTAGTAGGGACAGGGGAGTACGAGCAGTACTTC. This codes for CASSLVGTGEYEQYF.